Described below is a single T cell receptor beta chain sequence and its context. This sample was included in a study of blood T cell repertoires in COVID-19. Study background: PBMCs, B-cell-depleted T cells, or T cells provided the cDNA or gDNA that made up the material.

The germline V gene encodes CDR1 MDHEN and CDR2 SYDVKM. The CDR3 is made up of 16 amino acids. V lost 2 bases and J lost 7, with 17 bases in between. Participant-given clinical history determined each cohort assignment. The table came from immunoSEQ multiplex PCR; TCRdb's copy has only in-frame clones and leaves some out. Among about 200,000 clones listed, around 88% were seen once. This sequence joins TRBV28 and TRBJ2-2; perhaps TRBD2 as D (7 bases). The receptor's source is a man in his forties with acute COVID-19. Source material: PBMCs or T cells enriched from blood (not recorded which). The CDR3 reads CASSLRGAWGRGELFF. Written as DNA, the CDR3 is TGTGCCAGCAGTTTACGGGGGGCCTGGGGTCGCGGGGAGCTGTTTTTT.